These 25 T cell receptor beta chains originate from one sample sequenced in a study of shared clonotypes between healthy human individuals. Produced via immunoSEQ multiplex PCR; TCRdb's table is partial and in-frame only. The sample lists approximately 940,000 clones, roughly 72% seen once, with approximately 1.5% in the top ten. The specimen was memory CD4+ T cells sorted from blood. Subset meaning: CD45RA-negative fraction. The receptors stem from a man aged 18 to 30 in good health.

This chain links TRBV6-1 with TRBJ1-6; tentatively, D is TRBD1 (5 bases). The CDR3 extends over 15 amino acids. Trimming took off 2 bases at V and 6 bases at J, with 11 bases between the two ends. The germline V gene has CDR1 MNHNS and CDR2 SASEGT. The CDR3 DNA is TGTGCCAGCAGTGAATTTCAGGGCGGTAATTCACCCCTCCACTTT. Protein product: CASSEFQGGNSPLHF.

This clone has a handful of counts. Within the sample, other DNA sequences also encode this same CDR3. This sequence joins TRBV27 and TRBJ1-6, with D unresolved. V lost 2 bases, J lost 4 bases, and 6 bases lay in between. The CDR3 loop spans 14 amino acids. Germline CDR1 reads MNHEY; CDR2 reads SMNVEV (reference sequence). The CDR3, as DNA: TGTGCCAGCAGTTTAGGGCAGTATAATTCACCCCTCCACTTT. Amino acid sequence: CASSLGQYNSPLHF.

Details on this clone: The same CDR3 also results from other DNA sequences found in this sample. The CDR3 spells CASSLSQYYEQYF. DNA for the CDR3: TGCGCCAGCAGCTTGAGCCAGTATTACGAGCAGTACTTC. This chain links TRBV5-1 with TRBJ2-7; D is unclear. Germline lookup yields CDR1 SGHRS and CDR2 YFSETQ. The CDR3 totals 13 residues. With 1 base removed from V and 4 bases from J, the gap between germline ends came to 9 bases.

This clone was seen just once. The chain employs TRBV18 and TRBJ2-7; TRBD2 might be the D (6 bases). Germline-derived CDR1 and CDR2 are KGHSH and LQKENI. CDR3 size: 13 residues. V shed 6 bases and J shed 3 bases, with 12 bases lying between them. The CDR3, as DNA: TGTGCCAGCTCCCAGGGAGGTAACTACGAGCAGTACTTC. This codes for CASSQGGNYEQYF.

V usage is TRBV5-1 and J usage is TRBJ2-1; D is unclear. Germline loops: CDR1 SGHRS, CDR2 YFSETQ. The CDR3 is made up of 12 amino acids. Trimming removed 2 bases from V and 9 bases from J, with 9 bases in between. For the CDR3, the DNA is TGCGCCAGCAGCTTTGTGGGTGGTGAGCAGTTCTTC. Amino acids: CASSFVGGEQFF. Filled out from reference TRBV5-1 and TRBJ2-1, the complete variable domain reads KAGVTQTPRYLIKTRGQQVTLSCSPISGHRSVSWYQQTPGQGLQFLFEYFSETQRNKGNFPGRFSGRQFSNSRSEMNVSTLELGDSALYLCASSFVGGEQFFGPGTRLTVL.

CDR3 sequence reads: CASSPGGGTGELFF. The DNA of the CDR3 is TGTGCCAGCAGCCCAGGCGGGGGGACCGGGGAGCTGTTTTTT. The V call is TRBV7-8, the J call TRBJ2-2; 8 bases line up with TRBD2. The V gene's germline CDR1 is SGHVS and CDR2 FQNEAQ. The CDR3 is 14 amino acids. V was clipped by 5 bases and J by 5 bases; unmatched bases: 4.

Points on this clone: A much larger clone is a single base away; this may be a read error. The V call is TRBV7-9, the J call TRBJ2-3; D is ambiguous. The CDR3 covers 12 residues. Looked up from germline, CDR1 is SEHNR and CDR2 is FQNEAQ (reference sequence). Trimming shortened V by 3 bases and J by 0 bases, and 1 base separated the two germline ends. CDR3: CASSFSTDTQYF. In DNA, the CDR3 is TGTGCCAGCAGCTTTAGCACAGATACGCAGTATTTT. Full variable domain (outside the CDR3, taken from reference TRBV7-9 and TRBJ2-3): DTGVSQNPRHKITKRGQNVTFRCDPISEHNRLYWYRQTLGQGPEFLTYFQNEAQLEKSRLLSDRFSAERPKGSFSTLEIQRTEQGDSAMYLCASSFSTDTQYFGPGTRLTVL.

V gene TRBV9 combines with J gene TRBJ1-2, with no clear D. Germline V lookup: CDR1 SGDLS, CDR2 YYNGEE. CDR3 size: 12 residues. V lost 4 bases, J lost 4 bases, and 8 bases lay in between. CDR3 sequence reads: CASSYNFYGYTF. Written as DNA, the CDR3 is TGTGCCAGCAGCTATAACTTCTATGGCTACACCTTC.

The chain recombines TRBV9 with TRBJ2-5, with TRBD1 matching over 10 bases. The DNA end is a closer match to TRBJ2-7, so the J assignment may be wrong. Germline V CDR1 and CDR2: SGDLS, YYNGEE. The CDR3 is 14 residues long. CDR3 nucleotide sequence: TGTGCCAGCAGCCCGCGACAGGGGGCGGGCGAGCAGTACTTC. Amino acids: CASSPRQGAGEQYF.

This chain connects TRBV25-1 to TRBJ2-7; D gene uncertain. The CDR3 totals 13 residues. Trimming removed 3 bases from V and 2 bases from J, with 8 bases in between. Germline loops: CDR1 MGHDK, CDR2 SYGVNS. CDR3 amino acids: CASSDLGTYEQYF. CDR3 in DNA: TGTGCCAGCAGTGATCTGGGAACCTACGAGCAGTACTTC.

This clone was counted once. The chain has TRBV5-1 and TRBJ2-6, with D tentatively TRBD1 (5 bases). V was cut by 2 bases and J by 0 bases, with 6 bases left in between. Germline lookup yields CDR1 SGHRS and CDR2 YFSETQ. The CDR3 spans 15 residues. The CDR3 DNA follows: TGCGCCAGCAGCTTTAGGGGCTCTGGGGCCAACGTCCTGACTTTC. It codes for CASSFRGSGANVLTF.

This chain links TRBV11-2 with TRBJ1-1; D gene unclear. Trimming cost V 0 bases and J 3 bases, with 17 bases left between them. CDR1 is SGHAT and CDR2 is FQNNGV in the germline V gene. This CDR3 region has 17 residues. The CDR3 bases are TGTGCCAGCAGCTTAGATTCCCGTCCGCCTGGGGACACTGAAGCTTTCTTT. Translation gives CASSLDSRPPGDTEAFF.

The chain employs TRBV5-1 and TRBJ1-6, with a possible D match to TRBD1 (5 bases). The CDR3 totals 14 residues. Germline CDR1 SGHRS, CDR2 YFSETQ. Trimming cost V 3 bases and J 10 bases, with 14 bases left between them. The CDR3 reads CASSWEGFGSPLHF. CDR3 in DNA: TGCGCCAGCAGCTGGGAGGGGTTCGGGTCACCCCTCCACTTT.

CDR3 sequence reads: CASSPRLAGGPQETQYF. CDR3 nucleotide sequence: TGTGCCAGCTCACCACGACTAGCGGGAGGCCCCCAAGAGACCCAGTACTTC. This chain links TRBV18 with TRBJ2-5, with 13 bases identical to TRBD2. The germline gives CDR1 KGHSH, CDR2 LQKENI. The CDR3 is 17 amino acids. The V and J ends lost 1 base and 1 base, in that order; junction bases with no gene match: 3.

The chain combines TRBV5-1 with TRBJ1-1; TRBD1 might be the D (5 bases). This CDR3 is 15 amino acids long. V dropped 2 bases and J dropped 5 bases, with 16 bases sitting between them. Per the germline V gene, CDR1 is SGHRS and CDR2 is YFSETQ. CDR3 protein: CASSLGSTWGTEAFF. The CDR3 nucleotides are TGCGCCAGCAGCTTAGGGTCCACCTGGGGGACTGAAGCTTTCTTT.

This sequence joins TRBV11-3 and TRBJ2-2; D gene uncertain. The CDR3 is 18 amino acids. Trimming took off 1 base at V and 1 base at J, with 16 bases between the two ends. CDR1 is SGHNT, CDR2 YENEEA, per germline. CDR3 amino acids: CASSLGAGRKGNTGELFF. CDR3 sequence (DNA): TGTGCCAGCAGCTTAGGGGCAGGAAGGAAAGGGAACACCGGGGAGCTGTTTTTT.

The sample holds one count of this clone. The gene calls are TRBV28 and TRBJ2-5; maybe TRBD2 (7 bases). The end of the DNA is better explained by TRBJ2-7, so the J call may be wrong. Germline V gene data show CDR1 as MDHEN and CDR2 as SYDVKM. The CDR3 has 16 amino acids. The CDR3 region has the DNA TGTGCCAGCAGTTTATTACGGGGGGCCTTACTATACGAGCAGTACTTC. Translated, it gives CASSLLRGALLYEQYF.

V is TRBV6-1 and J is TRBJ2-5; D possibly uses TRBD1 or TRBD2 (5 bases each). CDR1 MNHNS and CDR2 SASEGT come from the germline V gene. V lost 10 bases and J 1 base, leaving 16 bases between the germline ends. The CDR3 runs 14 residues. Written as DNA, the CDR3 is TGTGCCACCTCCAGGGAGAGGGGCCAAGAGACCCAGTACTTC. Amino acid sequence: CATSRERGQETQYF.

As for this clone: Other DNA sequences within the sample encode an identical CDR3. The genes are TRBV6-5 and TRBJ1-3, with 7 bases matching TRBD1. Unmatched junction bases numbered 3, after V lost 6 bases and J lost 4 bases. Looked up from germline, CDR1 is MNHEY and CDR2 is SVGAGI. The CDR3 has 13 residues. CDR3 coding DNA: TGTGCCAGCAGGAGGACAGGAGGAAACACCATATATTTT. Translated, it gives CASRRTGGNTIYF.

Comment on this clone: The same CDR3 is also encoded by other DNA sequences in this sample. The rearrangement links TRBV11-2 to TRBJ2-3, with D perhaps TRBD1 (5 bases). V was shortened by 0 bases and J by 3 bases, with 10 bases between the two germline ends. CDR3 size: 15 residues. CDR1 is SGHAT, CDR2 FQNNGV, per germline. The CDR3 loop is CASSLDGRGTDTQYF. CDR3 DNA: TGTGCCAGCAGCTTAGATGGAAGGGGAACAGATACGCAGTATTTT.

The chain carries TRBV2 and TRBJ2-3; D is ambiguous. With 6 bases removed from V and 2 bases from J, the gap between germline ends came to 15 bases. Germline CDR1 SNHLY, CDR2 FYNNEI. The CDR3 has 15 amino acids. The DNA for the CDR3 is TGTGCCAGCAGCAAAGACGGAGTATTCACAGATACGCAGTATTTT. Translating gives CASSKDGVFTDTQYF.

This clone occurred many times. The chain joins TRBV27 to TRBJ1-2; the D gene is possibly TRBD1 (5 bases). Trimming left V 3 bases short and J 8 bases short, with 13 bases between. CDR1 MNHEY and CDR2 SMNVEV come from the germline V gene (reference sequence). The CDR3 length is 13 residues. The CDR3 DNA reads TGTGCCAGCAGTTTGGGAGGGACCCTCGGCTACACCTTC. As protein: CASSLGGTLGYTF.

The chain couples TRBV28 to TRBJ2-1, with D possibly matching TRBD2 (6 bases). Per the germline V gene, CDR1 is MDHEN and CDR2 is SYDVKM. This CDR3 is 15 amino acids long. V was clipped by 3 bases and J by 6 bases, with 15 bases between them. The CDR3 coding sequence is TGTGCCAGCAGTTTTCGATTTTCCGGGGGCAATGAGCAGTTCTTC. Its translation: CASSFRFSGGNEQFF.

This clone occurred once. In DNA form, the CDR3 reads TGCGCCAGCAGCCTGTCTAGCGGGGGGGCCAACGGGGAGCTGTTTTTT. It codes for CASSLSSGGANGELFF. V is TRBV4-1 and J is TRBJ2-2, with 12 positions matching TRBD2. J was trimmed by 7 bases and V by 4 bases; bases with no gene match: 7. Germline CDR1 MGHRA, CDR2 YSYEKL. This CDR3 contains 16 residues.

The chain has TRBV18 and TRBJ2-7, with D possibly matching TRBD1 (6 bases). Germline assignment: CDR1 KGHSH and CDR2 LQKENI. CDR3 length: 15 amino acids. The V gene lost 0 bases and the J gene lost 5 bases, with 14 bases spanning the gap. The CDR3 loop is CASSPPSTGNHEQYF. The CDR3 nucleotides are TGTGCCAGCTCACCACCTTCTACAGGGAATCACGAGCAGTACTTC.